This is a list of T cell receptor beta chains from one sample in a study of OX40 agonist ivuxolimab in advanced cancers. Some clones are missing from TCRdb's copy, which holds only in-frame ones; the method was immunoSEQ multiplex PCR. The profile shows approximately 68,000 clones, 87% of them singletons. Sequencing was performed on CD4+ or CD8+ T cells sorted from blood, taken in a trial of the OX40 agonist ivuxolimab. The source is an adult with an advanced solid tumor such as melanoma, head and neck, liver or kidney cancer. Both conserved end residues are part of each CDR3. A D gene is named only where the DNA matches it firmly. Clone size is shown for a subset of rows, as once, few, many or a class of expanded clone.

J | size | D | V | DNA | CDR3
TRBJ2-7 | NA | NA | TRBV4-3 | TGCGCCAGCAGCCAAAACCGGGACCCCGGGGACGAGCAGTACTTC | CASSQNRDPGDEQYF
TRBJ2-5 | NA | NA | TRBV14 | TGTGCCAGCAGCCCTACTAGGGAGACCCAGTACTTC | CASSPTRETQYF
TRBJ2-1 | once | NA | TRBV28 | TGTGCCAGCAGTTTATTGGCTAGTCAGTCCTACAATGAGCAGTTCTTC | CASSLLASQSYNEQFF
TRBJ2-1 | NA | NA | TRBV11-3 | TGTGCCAGCAGCCCCCGGCGGGAAGAGCAGTTCTTC | CASSPRREEQFF
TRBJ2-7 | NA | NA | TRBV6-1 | TGTGCCAGCAGGACAGGTATGACCTACGAGCAGTACTTC | CASRTGMTYEQYF
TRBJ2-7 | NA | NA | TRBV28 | TGTGCCATCGCGACGGCGCGCGAGCAGTACTTC | CAIATAREQYF
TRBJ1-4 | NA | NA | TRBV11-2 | TGTGCCAGCAGCAGGGGCAGTTACACTAATGAAAAACTGTTTTTT | CASSRGSYTNEKLFF
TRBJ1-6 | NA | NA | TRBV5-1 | TGCGCCAGCCAAACAGGACATATGAGCTCCTATAATTCACCCCTCCACTTT | CASQTGHMSSYNSPLHF
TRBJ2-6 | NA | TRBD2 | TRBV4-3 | TGCGCCAGCAGCCGAATGAAAGGCGGGGGCTCTGGGGCCAACGTCCTGACTTTC | CASSRMKGGGSGANVLTF
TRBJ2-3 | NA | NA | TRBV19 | TGTGCCAGTAAAATCTCCACACCTAGCACAGATACGCAGTATTTT | CASKISTPSTDTQYF
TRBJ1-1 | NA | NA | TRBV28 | TGTGCCAGCCGTCGCGGGGAAAACACTGAAGCTTTCTTT | CASRRGENTEAFF
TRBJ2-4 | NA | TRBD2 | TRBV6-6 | TGTGCCAGCAGTGTAGCGGGAGGTTCCAAAAACATTCAGTACTTC | CASSVAGGSKNIQYF
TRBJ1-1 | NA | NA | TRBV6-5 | TGTGCCAGCAGTTACGGGGGGCGGGTGAACACTGAAGCTTTCTTT | CASSYGGRVNTEAFF
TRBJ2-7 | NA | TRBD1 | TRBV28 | TGTGCCAGCAGGGGAATCGGACAGGGGACCTACGAGCAGTACTTC | CASRGIGQGTYEQYF
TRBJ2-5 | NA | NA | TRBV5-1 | TGCGCCAGCAGCTTGTCAAGCACCGGACAAGAGACCCAGTACTTC | CASSLSSTGQETQYF
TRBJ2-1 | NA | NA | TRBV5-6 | TGTGCCAGCAGCTTACGGTCAGGACTGAGCTCCTACAATGAGCAGTTCTTC | CASSLRSGLSSYNEQFF
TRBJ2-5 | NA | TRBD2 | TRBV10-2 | TGCGCCAGCGTTTTTAGCGGCGGGGGGCGAGAGACCCAGTACTTC | CASVFSGGGRETQYF
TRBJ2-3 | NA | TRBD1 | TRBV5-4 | TGTGCCAGCAGCAGATCGACAGGGGGCACAGATACGCAGTATTTT | CASSRSTGGTDTQYF
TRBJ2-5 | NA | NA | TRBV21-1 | TGTGCCAGCATCCCGGATCGACGGGACAGTTACCAGGAGACCCAGTACTTC | CASIPDRRDSYQETQYF
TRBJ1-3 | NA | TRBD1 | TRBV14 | TGTGCCAGCAGCCAAGATTCTTACAGGGGTTTAGGAAACACCATATATTTT | CASSQDSYRGLGNTIYF
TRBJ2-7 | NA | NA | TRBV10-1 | TGCGCCAGCAGTGTGGGCAGGGTCGACGAGCAGTACTTC | CASSVGRVDEQYF
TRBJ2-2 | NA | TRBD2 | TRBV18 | TGTGCCAGCTCACCACGATCGGGGGGGCGCCGGACCGGGGAGCTGTTTTTT | CASSPRSGGRRTGELFF
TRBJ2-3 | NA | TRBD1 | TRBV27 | TGTGCCAGCAGTTTATTTGGGACAGGGGGCCCGGATACGCAGTATTTT | CASSLFGTGGPDTQYF
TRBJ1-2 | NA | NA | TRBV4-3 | TGCGCCAGCAGCCAAGATCGGTCGGGATATGGCTACACCTTC | CASSQDRSGYGYTF
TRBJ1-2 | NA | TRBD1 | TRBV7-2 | TGTGCCAGCAGCTTAATTGGGAGAGACAGGGGGCGCGGCTATGGCTACACCTTC | CASSLIGRDRGRGYGYTF
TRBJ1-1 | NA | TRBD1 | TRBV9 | TGTGCCAGCAGCGGGGGGACAGGGGTGGACCCCCGCAAAGCTTTCTTT | CASSGGTGVDPRKAFF
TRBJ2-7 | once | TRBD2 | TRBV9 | TGTGCCAGCAGCACACTAGCGGGAGACGCCTACGAGCAGTACTTC | CASSTLAGDAYEQYF
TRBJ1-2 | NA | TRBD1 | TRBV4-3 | TGCGCCAGCAGCCAAGGAGACAGGGACCGGTCTGGCTACACCTTC | CASSQGDRDRSGYTF
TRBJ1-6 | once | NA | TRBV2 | TGTGCCAGCAGTGAAGAGCAGGGGTTACGATCACCCCTCCACTTT | CASSEEQGLRSPLHF
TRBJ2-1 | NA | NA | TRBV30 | TGTGCATGGGGTGCGGCGCCGAGCTCCTACAATGAGCAGTTCTTC | CAWGAAPSSYNEQFF
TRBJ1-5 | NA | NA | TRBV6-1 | TGTGCCAGCAGTGAATTGATCGGGAAAGCACAGCCCCAGCATTTT | CASSELIGKAQPQHF